Described below is a single TCR beta chain sequence and its context. Possible read error: a much larger clone is one base away. The entry originates in a study of regulatory T cells in long-lasting Graves disease. The CDR3 is 14 residues long. Germline lookup yields CDR1 DFQATT and CDR2 SNEGSKA (reference sequence). With iRepertoire HTBI primers and Arm-PCR of CDR3 regions, TCR beta libraries were built. TCRdb called the multiplex PCR reads again in MiXCR, with one record for every CDR3 protein. This table holds 250,000 to 300,000 distinct CDR3 sequences, 15% to 20% found once. The time point: newly diagnosed GD, antithyroid drugs for less than 3 months. The authors made the TCR library using RNA they extracted from PBMCs. This same sample was also taken into another study, of T cells in Graves' hyperthyroidism and ophthalmopathy.

The chain has TRBV20-1 and TRBJ1-6, with D maybe TRBD1 (5 bases). The input for sequencing was peripheral blood mononuclear cells (PBMCs), taken at new diagnosis, from a patient treated with antithyroid drugs. This clonotype originated in a young woman with Graves disease. The CDR3 region is CSARAGALNSHLHF. The DNA for the CDR3 is TGCAGTGCTCGGGCCGGGGCTCTTAATTCACACCTCCACTTT.